This TCR beta chain was sequenced in a study of response to subunit inactivated influenza vaccine. This clonotype was seen a few times. The CDR3 is made up of 15 amino acids. Germline CDR1 and CDR2: MNHEY and SVGAGI. Trimming shortened V by 4 bases and J by 0 bases, and 12 bases separated the two germline ends. A single record per CDR3 protein comes from TCRdb applying MiXCR to the RT-PCR reads. The sample consists of hundreds of thousands of distinct CDR3 sequences, 15% to 17% of them appearing once. The chain uses TRBV6-5 and TRBJ1-1, with D unresolved. The clonotype originates from a man aged 45-65 years who received an inactivated influenza vaccine. The sample was PBMCs from blood, taken about 11 days after vaccination. CDR3 in DNA: TGTGCCAGCAGTTCCCCGACACCAATGAACACTGAAGCTTTCTTT. This encodes CASSSPTPMNTEAFF.